What follows describes a single T cell receptor (beta chain). Its antigen is as yet unknown. The PCR made use of 60 Vbeta and 13 Jbeta primers. Clones were sequenced by immunoSEQ multiplex PCR, and TCRdb holds only the in-frame ones, with some missing. This sample has under 200,000 clones; around 67% occur once, and the top ten carry roughly 4.1%. This sample was taken from a study of cytomegalovirus exposure and HLA in healthy donors. Broader study findings: In a later analysis, HLA-associated TCR beta chains were more clonally expanded than equally common others. Reportedly, HLA-A and HLA-B alleles of most subjects were accurately predicted from TCR beta.

Germline CDR1 is SGHNT and CDR2 is YYREEE (reference sequence). The CDR3 runs 17 residues. The V segment lost 4 bases and the J segment 6 bases; nucleotides outside the gene matches: 17. Source material: PBMCs. V usage is TRBV5-4 and J usage is TRBJ2-7; 9 nucleotides line up with TRBD2. The clonotype comes from a woman younger than 35 in good health and CMV-seropositive. The chain's CDR3 is CASSPGVMGGGAVEQYF. Here the CDR3 DNA reads TGTGCCAGCAGCCCGGGGGTTATGGGCGGGGGGGCCGTCGAGCAGTACTTC.